This paragraph covers one T cell receptor (beta chain) sequence. Here immunoSEQ multiplex PCR was the method, and the copy in TCRdb shows in-frame clones only, minus some. The sample lists around 84,000 clones, 65% to 85% seen once, with around 0.75% in the top ten. The CDR3 is 15 residues long. The V gene lost 0 bases and the J gene lost 2 bases, with 11 bases spanning the gap. CDR1 is MNHNY, CDR2 SVGAGI, per germline (reference sequence). This specimen comes from a study of memory CD4+ T cells and cytomegalovirus serostatus. The sort gate was single viable CD3+CD4+CD8-CD45RO+ cells for memory CD4+ T cells.

Sequenced sample: memory CD4+ T cells from blood. The receptor comes from an adult in good health and CMV-seronegative. The V call is TRBV6-6, the J call TRBJ2-7; D possibly corresponds to TRBD2 (6 bases). DNA for the CDR3: TGTGCCAGCAGTTACTCGGAGGGGCAGGCCTACGAGCAGTACTTC. This translates into CASSYSEGQAYEQYF.